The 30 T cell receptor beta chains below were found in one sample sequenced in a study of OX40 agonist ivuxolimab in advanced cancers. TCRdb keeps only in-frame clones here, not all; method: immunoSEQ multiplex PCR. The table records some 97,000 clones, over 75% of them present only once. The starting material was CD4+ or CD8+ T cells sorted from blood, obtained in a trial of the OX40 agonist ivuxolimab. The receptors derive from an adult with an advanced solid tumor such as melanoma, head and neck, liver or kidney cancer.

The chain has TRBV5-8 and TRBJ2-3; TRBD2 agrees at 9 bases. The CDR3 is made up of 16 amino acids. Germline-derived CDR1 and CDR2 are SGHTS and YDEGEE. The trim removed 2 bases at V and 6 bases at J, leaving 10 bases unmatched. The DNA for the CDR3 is TGTGCCAGCAGCTTTAGAGGAGCGGGAGGAGGGGATACGCAGTATTTT. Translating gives CASSFRGAGGGDTQYF.

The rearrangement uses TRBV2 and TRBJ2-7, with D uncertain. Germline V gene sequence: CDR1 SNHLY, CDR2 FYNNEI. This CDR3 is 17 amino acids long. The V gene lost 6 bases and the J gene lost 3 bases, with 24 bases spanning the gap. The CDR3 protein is CASRENRAQGAYYEQYF. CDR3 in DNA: TGTGCCAGCAGGGAAAACCGGGCCCAAGGCGCGTACTACGAGCAGTACTTC.

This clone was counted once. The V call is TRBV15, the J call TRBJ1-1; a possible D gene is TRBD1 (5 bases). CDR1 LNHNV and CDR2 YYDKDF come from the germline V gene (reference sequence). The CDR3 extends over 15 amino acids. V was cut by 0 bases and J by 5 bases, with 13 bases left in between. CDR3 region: CATSRETWGMTEAFF. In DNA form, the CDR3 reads TGTGCCACCAGCAGAGAAACGTGGGGCATGACTGAAGCTTTCTTT.

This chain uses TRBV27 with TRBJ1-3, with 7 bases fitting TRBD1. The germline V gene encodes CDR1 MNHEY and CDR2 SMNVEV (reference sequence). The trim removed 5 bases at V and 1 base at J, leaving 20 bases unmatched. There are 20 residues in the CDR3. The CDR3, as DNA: TGTGCCAGCAGTCCACCCCCCCTTCCCCTACAGGGGTCGTCTGGAAACACCATATATTTT. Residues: CASSPPPLPLQGSSGNTIYF.

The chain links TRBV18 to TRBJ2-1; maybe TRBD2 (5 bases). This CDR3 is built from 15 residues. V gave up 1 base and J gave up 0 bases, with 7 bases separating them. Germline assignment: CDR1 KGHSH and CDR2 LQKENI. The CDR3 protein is CASSPLGGSYNEQFF. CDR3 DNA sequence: TGTGCCAGCTCACCACTCGGAGGCTCCTACAATGAGCAGTTCTTC. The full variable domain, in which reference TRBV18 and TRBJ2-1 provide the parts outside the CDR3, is NAGVMQNPRHLVRRRGQEARLRCSPMKGHSHVYWYRQLPEEGLKFMVYLQKENIIDESGMPKERFSAEFPKEGPSILRIQQVVRGDSAAYFCASSPLGGSYNEQFFGPGTRLTVL.

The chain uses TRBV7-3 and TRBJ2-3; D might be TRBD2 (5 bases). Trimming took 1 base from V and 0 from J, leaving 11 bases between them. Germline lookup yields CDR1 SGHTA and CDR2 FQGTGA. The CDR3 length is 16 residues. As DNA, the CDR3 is TGTGCCAGCAGCTTAAGGGCTAGCCTAAGCACAGATACGCAGTATTTT. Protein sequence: CASSLRASLSTDTQYF.

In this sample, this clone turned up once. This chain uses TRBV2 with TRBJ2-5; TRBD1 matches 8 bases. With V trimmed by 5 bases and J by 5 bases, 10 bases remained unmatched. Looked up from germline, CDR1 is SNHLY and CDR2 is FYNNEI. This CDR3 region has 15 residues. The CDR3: CASSRDRGSSETQYF. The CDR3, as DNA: TGTGCCAGCAGTCGCGACAGGGGTTCCTCGGAGACCCAGTACTTC.

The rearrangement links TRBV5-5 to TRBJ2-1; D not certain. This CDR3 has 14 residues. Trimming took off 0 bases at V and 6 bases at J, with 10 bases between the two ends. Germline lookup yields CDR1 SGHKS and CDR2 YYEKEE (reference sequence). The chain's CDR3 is CASSLASRVNEQFF. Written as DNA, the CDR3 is TGTGCCAGCAGCTTGGCATCAAGGGTCAATGAGCAGTTCTTC.

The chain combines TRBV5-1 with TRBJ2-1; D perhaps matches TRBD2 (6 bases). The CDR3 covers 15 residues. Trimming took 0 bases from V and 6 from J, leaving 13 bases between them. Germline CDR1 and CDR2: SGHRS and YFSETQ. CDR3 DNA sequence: TGCGCCAGCAGCTTGGTACCGGGAGTGTTCAATGAGCAGTTCTTC. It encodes CASSLVPGVFNEQFF. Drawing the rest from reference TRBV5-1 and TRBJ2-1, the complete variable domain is KAGVTQTPRYLIKTRGQQVTLSCSPISGHRSVSWYQQTPGQGLQFLFEYFSETQRNKGNFPGRFSGRQFSNSRSEMNVSTLELGDSALYLCASSLVPGVFNEQFFGPGTRLTVL.

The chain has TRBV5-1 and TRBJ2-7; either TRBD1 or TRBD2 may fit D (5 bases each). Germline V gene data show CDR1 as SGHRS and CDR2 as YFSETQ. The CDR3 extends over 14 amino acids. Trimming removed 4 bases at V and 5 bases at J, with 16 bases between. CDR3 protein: CASSAGTAANEQYF. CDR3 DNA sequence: TGCGCCAGCAGCGCCGGGACGGCGGCGAACGAGCAGTACTTC.

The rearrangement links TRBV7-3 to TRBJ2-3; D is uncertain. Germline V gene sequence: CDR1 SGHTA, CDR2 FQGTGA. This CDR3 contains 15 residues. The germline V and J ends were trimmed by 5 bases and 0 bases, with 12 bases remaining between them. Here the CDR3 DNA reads TGTGCCAGCAGCCCATCTGTTACTAGCACAGATACGCAGTATTTT. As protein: CASSPSVTSTDTQYF.

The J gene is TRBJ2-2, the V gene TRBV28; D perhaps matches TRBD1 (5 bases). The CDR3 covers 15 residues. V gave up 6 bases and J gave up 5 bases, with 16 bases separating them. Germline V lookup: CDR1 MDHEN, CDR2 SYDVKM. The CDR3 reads CASRPAGQGTGELFF. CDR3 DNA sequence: TGTGCCAGCAGGCCGGCAGGGCAAGGAACCGGGGAGCTGTTTTTT. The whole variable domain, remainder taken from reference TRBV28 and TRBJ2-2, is DVKVTQSSRYLVKRTGEKVFLECVQDMDHENMFWYRQDPGLGLRLIYFSYDVKMKEKGDIPEGYSVSREKKERFSLILESASTNQTSMYLCASRPAGQGTGELFFGEGSRLTVL.

The DNA for the CDR3 is TGCGCCAGCAGGCCGGATAACTCTGGGGCCAACGTCCTGACTTTC. Translating it yields CASRPDNSGANVLTF. This chain links TRBV4-1 with TRBJ2-6; D remains unclear. With 6 bases removed from V and 0 bases from J, the gap between germline ends came to 9 bases. Germline V gene sequence: CDR1 MGHRA, CDR2 YSYEKL. The CDR3 totals 15 residues.

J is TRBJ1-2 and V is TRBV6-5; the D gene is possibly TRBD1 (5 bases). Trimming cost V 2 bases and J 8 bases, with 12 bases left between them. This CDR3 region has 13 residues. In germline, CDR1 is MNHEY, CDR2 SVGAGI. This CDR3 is CASSYRGLPGYTF. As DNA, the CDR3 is TGTGCCAGCAGTTACAGGGGACTCCCCGGCTACACCTTC.

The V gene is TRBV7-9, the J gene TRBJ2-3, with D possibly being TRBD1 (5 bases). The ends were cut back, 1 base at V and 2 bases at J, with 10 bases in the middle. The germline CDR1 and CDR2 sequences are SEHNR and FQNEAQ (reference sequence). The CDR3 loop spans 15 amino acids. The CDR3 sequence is CASSLEGQATDTQYF. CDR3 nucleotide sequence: TGTGCCAGCAGCTTAGAGGGGCAGGCCACAGATACGCAGTATTTT.

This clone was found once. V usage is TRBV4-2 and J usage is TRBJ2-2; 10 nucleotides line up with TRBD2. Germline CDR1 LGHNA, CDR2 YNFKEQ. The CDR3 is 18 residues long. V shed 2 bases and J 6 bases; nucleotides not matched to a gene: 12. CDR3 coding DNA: TGTGCCAGCAGCCAAAAACTATTAGCGGGAGGAGGTCCCGGGGAGCTGTTTTTT. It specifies CASSQKLLAGGGPGELFF.

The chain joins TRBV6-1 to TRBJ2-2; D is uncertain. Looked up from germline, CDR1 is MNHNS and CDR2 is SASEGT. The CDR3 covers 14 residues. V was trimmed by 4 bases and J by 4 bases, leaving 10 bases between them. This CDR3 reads CASSVIRPTGELFF. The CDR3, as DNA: TGTGCCAGCAGTGTTATCAGGCCCACCGGGGAGCTGTTTTTT.

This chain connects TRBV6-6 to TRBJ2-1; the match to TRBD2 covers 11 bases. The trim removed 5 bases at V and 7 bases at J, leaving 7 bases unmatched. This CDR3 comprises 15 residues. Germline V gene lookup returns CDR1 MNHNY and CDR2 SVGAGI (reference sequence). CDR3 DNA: TGTGCCAGCAGTCGTCTGACTAGCGGGACTAATGAGCAGTTCTTC. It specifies CASSRLTSGTNEQFF.

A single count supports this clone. The CDR3 loop is CASSPSLGIQETQYF. CDR3 in DNA: TGTGCCAGCAGCCCCTCCTTGGGGATACAAGAGACCCAGTACTTC. The J gene is TRBJ2-5, the V gene TRBV5-6; D gene uncertain. CDR1 is SGHDT and CDR2 is YYEEEE in the germline V gene. Trimming stripped 4 bases from V and 2 bases from J, with 15 bases between. The CDR3 totals 15 residues.

The CDR3 nucleotides read TGTGCCAGCAGCAGCCGCGAATTCAGACACTCTGGAAACACCATATATTTT. Translating it yields CASSSREFRHSGNTIYF. The genes are TRBV5-6 and TRBJ1-3; no clear D gene. This CDR3 comprises 17 residues. Germline V gene sequence: CDR1 SGHDT, CDR2 YYEEEE. Trimming removed 4 bases from V and 0 bases from J, with 17 bases in between.

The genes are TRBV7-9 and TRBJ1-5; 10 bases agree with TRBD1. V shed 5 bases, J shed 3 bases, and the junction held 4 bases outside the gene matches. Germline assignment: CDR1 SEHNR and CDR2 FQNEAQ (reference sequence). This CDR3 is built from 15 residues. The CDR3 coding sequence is TGTGCCAGCAGCCTAGGACAGGGGGTCAATCAGCCCCAGCATTTT. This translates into CASSLGQGVNQPQHF.

The CDR3 bases are TGTGCCAGCAGCTTAGCACGCAGGGGGGTCCAAGAGACCCAGTACTTC. Residues: CASSLARRGVQETQYF. This rearrangement joins TRBV11-1 to TRBJ2-5, with a possible D match to TRBD1 (7 bases). V lost 0 bases and J 1 base, leaving 12 bases between the germline ends. There are 16 residues in the CDR3. Per germline, CDR1 SGHAT and CDR2 FQDESV (reference sequence). Based on the CDR3 plus reference TRBV11-1 and TRBJ2-5, the full variable domain is EAEVAQSPRYKITEKSQAVAFWCDPISGHATLYWYRQILGQGPELLVQFQDESVVDDSQLPKDRFSAERLKGVDSTLKIQPAELGDSAMYLCASSLARRGVQETQYFGPGTRLLVL.

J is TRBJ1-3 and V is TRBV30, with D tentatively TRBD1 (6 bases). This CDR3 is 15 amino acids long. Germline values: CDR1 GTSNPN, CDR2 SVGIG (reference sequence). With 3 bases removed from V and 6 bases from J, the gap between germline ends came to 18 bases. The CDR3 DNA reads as TGTGCCTGGAGCGGGACACCGCAGTCGGTAAACACCATATATTTT. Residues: CAWSGTPQSVNTIYF.

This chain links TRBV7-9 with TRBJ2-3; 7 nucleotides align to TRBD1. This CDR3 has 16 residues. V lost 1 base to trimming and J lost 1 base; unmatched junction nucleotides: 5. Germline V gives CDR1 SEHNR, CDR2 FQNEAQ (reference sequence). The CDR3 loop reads CASSLGTGAGTDTQYF. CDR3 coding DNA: TGTGCCAGCAGCTTAGGTACAGGGGCCGGCACAGATACGCAGTATTTT.

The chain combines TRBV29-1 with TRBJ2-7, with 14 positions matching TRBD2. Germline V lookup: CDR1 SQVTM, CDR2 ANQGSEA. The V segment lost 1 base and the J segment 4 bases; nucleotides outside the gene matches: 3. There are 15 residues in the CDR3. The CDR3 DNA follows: TGCAGCGTTGAAGTGACTAGCGGGAGGGCGTACGAGCAGTACTTC. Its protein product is CSVEVTSGRAYEQYF.

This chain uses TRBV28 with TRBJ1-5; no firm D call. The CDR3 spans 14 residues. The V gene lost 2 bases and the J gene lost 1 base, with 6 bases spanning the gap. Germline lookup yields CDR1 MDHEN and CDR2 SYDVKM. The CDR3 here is CASSLGKSNQPQHF. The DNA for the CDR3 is TGTGCCAGCAGTTTAGGGAAAAGCAATCAGCCCCAGCATTTT. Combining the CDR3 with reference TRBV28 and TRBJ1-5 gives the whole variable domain DVKVTQSSRYLVKRTGEKVFLECVQDMDHENMFWYRQDPGLGLRLIYFSYDVKMKEKGDIPEGYSVSREKKERFSLILESASTNQTSMYLCASSLGKSNQPQHFGDGTRLSIL.

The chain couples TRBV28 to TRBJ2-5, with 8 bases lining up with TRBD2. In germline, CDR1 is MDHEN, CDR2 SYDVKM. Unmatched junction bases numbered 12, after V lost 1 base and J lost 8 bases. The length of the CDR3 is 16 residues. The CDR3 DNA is TGTGCCAGCAGTTTATTCCAGGCGGGGGGCAGTGGAACCCAGTACTTC. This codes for CASSLFQAGGSGTQYF.

The CDR3 reads CASSQYLRNEQFF. CDR3 nucleotides: TGCGCCAGCAGCCAATATCTGAGAAATGAGCAGTTCTTC. The rearrangement links TRBV4-3 to TRBJ2-1; D is unclear. From germline, CDR1 is LGHNA and CDR2 YSLEER. V gave up 2 bases and J gave up 7 bases, with 9 bases separating them. This CDR3 is built from 13 residues.

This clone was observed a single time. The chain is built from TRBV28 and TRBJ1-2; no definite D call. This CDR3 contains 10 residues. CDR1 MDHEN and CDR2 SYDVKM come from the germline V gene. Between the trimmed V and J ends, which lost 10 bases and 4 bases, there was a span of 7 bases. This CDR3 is CATRAYGYTF. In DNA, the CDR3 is TGTGCCACGAGGGCCTATGGCTACACCTTC.

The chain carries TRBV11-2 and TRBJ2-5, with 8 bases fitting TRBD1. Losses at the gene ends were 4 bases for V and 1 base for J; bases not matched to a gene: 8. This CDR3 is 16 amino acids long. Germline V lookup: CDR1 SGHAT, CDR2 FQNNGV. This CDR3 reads CASSSGTGFGQETQYF. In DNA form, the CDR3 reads TGTGCCAGCAGCTCCGGGACAGGCTTTGGCCAAGAGACCCAGTACTTC.